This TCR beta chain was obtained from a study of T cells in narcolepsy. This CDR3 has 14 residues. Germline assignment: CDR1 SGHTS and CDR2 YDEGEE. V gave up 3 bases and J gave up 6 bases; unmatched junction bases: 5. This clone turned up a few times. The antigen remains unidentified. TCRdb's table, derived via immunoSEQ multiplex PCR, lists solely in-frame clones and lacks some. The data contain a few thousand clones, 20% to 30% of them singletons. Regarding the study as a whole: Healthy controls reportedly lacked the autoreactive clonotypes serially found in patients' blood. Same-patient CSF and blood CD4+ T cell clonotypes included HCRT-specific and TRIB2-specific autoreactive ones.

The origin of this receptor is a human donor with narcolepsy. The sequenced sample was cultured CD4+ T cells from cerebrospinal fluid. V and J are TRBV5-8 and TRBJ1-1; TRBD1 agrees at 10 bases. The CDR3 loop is CASSWDRGKAEAFF. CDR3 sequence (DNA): TGTGCCAGCAGCTGGGACAGGGGAAAGGCTGAAGCTTTCTTT.